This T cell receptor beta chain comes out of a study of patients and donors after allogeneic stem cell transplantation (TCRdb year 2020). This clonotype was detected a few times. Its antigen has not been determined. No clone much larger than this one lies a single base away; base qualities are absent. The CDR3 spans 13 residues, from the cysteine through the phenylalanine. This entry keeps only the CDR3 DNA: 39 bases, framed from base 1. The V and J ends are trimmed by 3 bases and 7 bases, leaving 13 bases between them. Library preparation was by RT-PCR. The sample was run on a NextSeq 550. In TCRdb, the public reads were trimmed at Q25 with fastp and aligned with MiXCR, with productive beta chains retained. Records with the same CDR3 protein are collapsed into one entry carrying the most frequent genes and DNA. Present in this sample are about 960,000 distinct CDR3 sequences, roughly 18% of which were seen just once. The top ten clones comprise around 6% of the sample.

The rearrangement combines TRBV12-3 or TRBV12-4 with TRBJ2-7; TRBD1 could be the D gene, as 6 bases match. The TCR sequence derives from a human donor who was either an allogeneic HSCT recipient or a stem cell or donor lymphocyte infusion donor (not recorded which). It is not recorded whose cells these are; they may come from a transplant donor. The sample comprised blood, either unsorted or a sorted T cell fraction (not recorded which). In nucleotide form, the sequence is TGTGCCAGCAGTTTTGATGGAAGGGGGGAGCAGTACTTC. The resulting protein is CASSFDGRGEQYF.